Listed below are T cell receptor beta chains from one sample, sequenced in a study of blood T cell repertoires in COVID-19. This table comes from immunoSEQ multiplex PCR, and its TCRdb copy is limited to in-frame clones, with some not included. The sample records hundreds of thousands of clones, about four fifths being singletons. The sequencing sample was made of PBMCs or T cells enriched from blood (not recorded which). The receptors shown here come from a man aged 40-55 years who had been exposed to COVID-19. CDR3s include the opening cysteine and the closing phenylalanine or tryptophan. A D gene is named only where the DNA matches it firmly. Clone size appears in some rows only: once, few, many, or a class for an expanded clone.

V gene: TRBV12-3/TRBV12-4
D gene: .
J gene: TRBJ2-2
clone size: .
CDR3 protein: CASSFAERGELFF
CDR3 DNA: TGTGCCAGCAGTTTCGCGGAACGGGGGGAGCTGTTTTTT

V gene: TRBV2
D gene: .
J gene: TRBJ2-5
clone size: .
CDR3 protein: CASSLGLTTEETQYF
CDR3 DNA: TGTGCCAGCAGTCTGGGACTTACGACTGAAGAGACCCAGTACTTC

V gene: TRBV13
D gene: TRBD1
J gene: TRBJ2-3
clone size: .
CDR3 protein: CASSLGLGQGADDTQYF
CDR3 DNA: TGTGCCAGCAGCTTAGGCTTGGGACAGGGGGCGGACGATACGCAGTATTTT

V gene: TRBV12-3/TRBV12-4
D gene: .
J gene: TRBJ1-6
clone size: .
CDR3 protein: CASSLNQGSILHF
CDR3 DNA: TGTGCCAGCAGTTTAAACCAGGGGAGCATCCTCCACTTT

V gene: TRBV7-9
D gene: .
J gene: TRBJ1-5
clone size: .
CDR3 protein: CASSGVWENQPQHF
CDR3 DNA: TGTGCCAGCAGCGGAGTTTGGGAGAATCAGCCCCAGCATTTT

V gene: TRBV24-1
D gene: TRBD2
J gene: TRBJ2-2
clone size: .
CDR3 protein: CATSDFTSGRAFGELFF
CDR3 DNA: TGTGCCACCAGTGATTTCACTAGCGGGAGGGCCTTCGGGGAGCTGTTTTTT

V gene: TRBV29-1
D gene: .
J gene: TRBJ1-1
clone size: few
CDR3 protein: CSVDETAKHEAFF
CDR3 DNA: TGCAGCGTTGACGAGACAGCTAAACATGAAGCTTTCTTT

V gene: TRBV13
D gene: TRBD1
J gene: TRBJ1-2
clone size: .
CDR3 protein: CASSGTGRQGAGGYTF
CDR3 DNA: TGTGCCAGCAGCGGAACAGGCAGACAGGGGGCAGGTGGCTACACCTTC

V gene: TRBV28
D gene: .
J gene: TRBJ1-6
clone size: .
CDR3 protein: CASTTNSNSPLHF
CDR3 DNA: TGTGCCAGCACGACAAATTCTAATTCACCCCTCCACTTT

V gene: TRBV2
D gene: .
J gene: TRBJ2-3
clone size: .
CDR3 protein: CASTRADTQYF
CDR3 DNA: TGTGCCAGCACTCGTGCAGATACGCAGTATTTT

V gene: TRBV5-1
D gene: .
J gene: TRBJ2-1
clone size: .
CDR3 protein: CASSLELMSGPAYNEQFF
CDR3 DNA: TGCGCCAGCAGCTTGGAGCTAATGAGCGGGCCAGCCTACAATGAGCAGTTCTTC

V gene: TRBV5-6
D gene: TRBD1
J gene: TRBJ1-2
clone size: .
CDR3 protein: CASTPDRGYGYTF
CDR3 DNA: TGTGCCAGCACCCCAGACAGGGGCTATGGCTACACCTTC

V gene: TRBV5-1
D gene: TRBD2
J gene: TRBJ2-7
clone size: .
CDR3 protein: CASTPSGRWVYEQYF
CDR3 DNA: TGCGCCAGCACCCCTAGCGGGAGATGGGTATACGAGCAGTACTTC

V gene: TRBV29-1
D gene: TRBD1
J gene: TRBJ1-1
clone size: .
CDR3 protein: CSGLQQGLNTEAFF
CDR3 DNA: TGCAGCGGACTTCAACAGGGGCTGAACACTGAAGCTTTCTTT

V gene: TRBV10-3
D gene: TRBD1
J gene: TRBJ1-2
clone size: .
CDR3 protein: CAIRGDRVGAGYTF
CDR3 DNA: TGTGCCATCAGGGGAGACAGGGTAGGAGCTGGCTACACCTTC

V gene: TRBV9
D gene: .
J gene: TRBJ2-1
clone size: .
CDR3 protein: CASSVVVSGTNNEQFF
CDR3 DNA: TGTGCCAGCAGCGTAGTGGTAAGCGGCACTAACAATGAGCAGTTCTTC

V gene: TRBV28
D gene: TRBD1
J gene: TRBJ1-4
clone size: many
CDR3 protein: CASSSVTGELFF
CDR3 DNA: TGTGCCAGCAGTTCGGTGACAGGGGAACTGTTTTTT

V gene: TRBV29-1
D gene: .
J gene: TRBJ1-5
clone size: .
CDR3 protein: CSVETRGQPQHF
CDR3 DNA: TGCAGCGTGGAGACACGGGGTCAGCCCCAGCATTTT

V gene: TRBV7-6
D gene: .
J gene: TRBJ2-3
clone size: .
CDR3 protein: CASSLERRATDTQYF
CDR3 DNA: TGTGCCAGCAGCTTAGAGCGGAGAGCCACAGATACGCAGTATTTT

V gene: TRBV2
D gene: .
J gene: TRBJ1-2
clone size: .
CDR3 protein: CASSEGQIVYGYTF
CDR3 DNA: TGTGCCAGCAGTGAAGGCCAGATCGTCTATGGCTACACCTTC

V gene: TRBV7-2
D gene: TRBD1
J gene: TRBJ1-5
clone size: .
CDR3 protein: CASSFGQGQPQHF
CDR3 DNA: TGTGCCAGCAGCTTCGGACAGGGTCAGCCCCAGCATTTT

V gene: TRBV10-3
D gene: .
J gene: TRBJ2-1
clone size: once
CDR3 protein: CAISERERYNEQFF
CDR3 DNA: TGTGCCATCAGTGAGCGGGAACGCTACAATGAGCAGTTCTTC

V gene: TRBV11-2
D gene: TRBD1
J gene: TRBJ1-2
clone size: .
CDR3 protein: CASREDGSQGNYGYTF
CDR3 DNA: TGTGCCAGCAGGGAGGATGGGTCACAGGGGAACTATGGCTACACCTTC

V gene: TRBV5-1
D gene: .
J gene: TRBJ2-1
clone size: .
CDR3 protein: CASSLGEWDNEQFF
CDR3 DNA: TGCGCCAGCAGCTTAGGAGAATGGGACAATGAGCAGTTCTTC

V gene: TRBV7-8
D gene: .
J gene: TRBJ2-2
clone size: .
CDR3 protein: CASSIQGMSTGELFF
CDR3 DNA: TGTGCCAGCAGCATACAGGGAATGTCTACCGGGGAGCTGTTTTTT

V gene: TRBV5-1
D gene: .
J gene: TRBJ1-5
clone size: .
CDR3 protein: CASSLGGQSNQPQHF
CDR3 DNA: TGCGCCAGCAGCTTGGGAGGGCAGAGCAATCAGCCCCAGCATTTT

V gene: TRBV18
D gene: .
J gene: TRBJ1-3
clone size: .
CDR3 protein: CASSAGVIGNTIYF
CDR3 DNA: TGTGCCAGCTCCGCCGGGGTAATTGGAAACACCATATATTTT

V gene: TRBV5-6
D gene: .
J gene: TRBJ2-6
clone size: .
CDR3 protein: CASSYGQYSGANVLTF
CDR3 DNA: TGTGCCAGCAGCTACGGACAATACTCTGGGGCCAACGTCCTGACTTTC

V gene: TRBV11-3
D gene: .
J gene: TRBJ2-7
clone size: .
CDR3 protein: CASSGPTVSYEQYF
CDR3 DNA: TGTGCCAGCAGCGGTCCGACAGTGTCCTACGAGCAGTACTTC